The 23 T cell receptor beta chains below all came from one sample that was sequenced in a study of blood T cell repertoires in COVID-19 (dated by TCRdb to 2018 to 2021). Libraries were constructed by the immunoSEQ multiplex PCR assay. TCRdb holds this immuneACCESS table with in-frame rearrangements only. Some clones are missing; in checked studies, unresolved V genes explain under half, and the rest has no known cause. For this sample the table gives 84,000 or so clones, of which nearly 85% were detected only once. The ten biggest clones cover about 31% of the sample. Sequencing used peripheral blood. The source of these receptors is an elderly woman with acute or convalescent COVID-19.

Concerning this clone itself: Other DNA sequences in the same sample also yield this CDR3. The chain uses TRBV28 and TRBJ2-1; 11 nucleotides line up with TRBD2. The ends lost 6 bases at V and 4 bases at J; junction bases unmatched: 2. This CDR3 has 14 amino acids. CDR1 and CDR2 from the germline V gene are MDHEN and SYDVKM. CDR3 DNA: TGTGCCAGCAGACGACTAGCGGGGTACAATGAGCAGTTCTTC. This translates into CASRRLAGYNEQFF. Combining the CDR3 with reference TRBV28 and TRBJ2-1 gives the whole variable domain DVKVTQSSRYLVKRTGEKVFLECVQDMDHENMFWYRQDPGLGLRLIYFSYDVKMKEKGDIPEGYSVSREKKERFSLILESASTNQTSMYLCASRRLAGYNEQFFGPGTRLTVL.

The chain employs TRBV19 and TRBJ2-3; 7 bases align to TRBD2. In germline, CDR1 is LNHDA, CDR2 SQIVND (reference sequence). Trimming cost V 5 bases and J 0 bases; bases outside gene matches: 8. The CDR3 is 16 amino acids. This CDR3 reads CASSRGGSRSTDTQYF. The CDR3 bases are TGTGCCAGTAGTCGTGGCGGGAGTAGGAGCACAGATACGCAGTATTTT.

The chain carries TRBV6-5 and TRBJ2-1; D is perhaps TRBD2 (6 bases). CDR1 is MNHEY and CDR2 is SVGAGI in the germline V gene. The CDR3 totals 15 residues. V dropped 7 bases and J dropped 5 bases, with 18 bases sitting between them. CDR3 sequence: CASTKEGGLNNEQFF. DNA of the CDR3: TGTGCCAGCACCAAAGAGGGAGGTCTAAACAATGAGCAGTTCTTC.

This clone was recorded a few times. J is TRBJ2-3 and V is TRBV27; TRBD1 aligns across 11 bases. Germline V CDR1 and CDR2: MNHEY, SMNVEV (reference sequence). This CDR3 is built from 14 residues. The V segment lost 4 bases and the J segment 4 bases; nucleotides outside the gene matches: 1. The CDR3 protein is CASSWTGGADTQYF. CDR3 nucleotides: TGTGCCAGCAGTTGGACAGGGGGCGCAGATACGCAGTATTTT.

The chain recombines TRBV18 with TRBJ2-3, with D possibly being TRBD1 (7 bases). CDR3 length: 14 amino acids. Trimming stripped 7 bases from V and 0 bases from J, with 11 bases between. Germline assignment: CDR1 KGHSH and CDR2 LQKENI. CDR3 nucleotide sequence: TGTGCCAGCTATCCAGGGGGGAGCACAGATACGCAGTATTTT. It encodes CASYPGGSTDTQYF.

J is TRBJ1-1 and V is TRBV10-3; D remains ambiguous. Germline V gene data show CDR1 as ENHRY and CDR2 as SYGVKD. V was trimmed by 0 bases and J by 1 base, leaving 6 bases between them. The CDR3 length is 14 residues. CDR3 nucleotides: TGTGCCATCAGTGAGTCGGAGGGGAACACTGAAGCTTTCTTT. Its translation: CAISESEGNTEAFF.

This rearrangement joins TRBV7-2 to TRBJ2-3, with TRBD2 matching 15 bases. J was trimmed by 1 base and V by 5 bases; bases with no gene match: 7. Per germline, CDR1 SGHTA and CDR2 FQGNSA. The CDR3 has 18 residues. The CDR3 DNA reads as TGTGCCAGCAGCCCAGGACTAGCGGGGGGGAGGGGCACAGATACGCAGTATTTT. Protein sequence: CASSPGLAGGRGTDTQYF.

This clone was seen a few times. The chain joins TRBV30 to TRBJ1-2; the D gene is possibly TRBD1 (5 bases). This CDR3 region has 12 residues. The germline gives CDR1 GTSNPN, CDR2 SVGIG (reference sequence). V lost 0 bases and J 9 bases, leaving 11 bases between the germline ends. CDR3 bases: TGTGCCTGGAGTGTGCCAGGGAAGAGCTACACCTTC. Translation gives CAWSVPGKSYTF.

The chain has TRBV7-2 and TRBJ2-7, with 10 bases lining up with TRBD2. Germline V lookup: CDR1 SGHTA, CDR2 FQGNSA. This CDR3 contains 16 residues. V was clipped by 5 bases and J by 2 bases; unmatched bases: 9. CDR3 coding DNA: TGTGCCAGCAGCCCCCGACTAGCGGGCTTGCCCTACGAGCAGTACTTC. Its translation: CASSPRLAGLPYEQYF.

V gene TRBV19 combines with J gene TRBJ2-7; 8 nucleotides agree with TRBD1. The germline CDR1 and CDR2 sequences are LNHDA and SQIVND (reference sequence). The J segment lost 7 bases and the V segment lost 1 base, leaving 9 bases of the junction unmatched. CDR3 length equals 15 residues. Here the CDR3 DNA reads TGTGCCAGTAGTATAGTGGCAGGGGGCGCGGAGGAGCAGTACTTC. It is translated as CASSIVAGGAEEQYF.

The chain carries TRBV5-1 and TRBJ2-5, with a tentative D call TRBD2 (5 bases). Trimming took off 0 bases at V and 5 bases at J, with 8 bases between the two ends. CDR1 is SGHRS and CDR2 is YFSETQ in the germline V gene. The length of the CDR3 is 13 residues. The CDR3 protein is CASSLGTGETQYF. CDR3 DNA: TGCGCCAGCAGCTTGGGGACGGGGGAGACCCAGTACTTC.

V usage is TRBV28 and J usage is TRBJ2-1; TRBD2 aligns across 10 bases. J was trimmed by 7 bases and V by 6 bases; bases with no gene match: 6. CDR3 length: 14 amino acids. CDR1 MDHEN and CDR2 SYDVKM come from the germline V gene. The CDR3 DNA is TGTGCCAGCAGACGAACTAGCGGGGTAAATGAGCAGTTCTTC. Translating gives CASRRTSGVNEQFF.

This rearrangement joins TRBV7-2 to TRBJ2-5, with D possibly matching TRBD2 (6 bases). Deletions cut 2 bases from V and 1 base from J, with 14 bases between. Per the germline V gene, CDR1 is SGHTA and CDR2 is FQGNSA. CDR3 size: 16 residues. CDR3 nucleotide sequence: TGTGCCAGCAGCTTACCCTTCGGCGGGATCCAAGAGACCCAGTACTTC. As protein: CASSLPFGGIQETQYF.

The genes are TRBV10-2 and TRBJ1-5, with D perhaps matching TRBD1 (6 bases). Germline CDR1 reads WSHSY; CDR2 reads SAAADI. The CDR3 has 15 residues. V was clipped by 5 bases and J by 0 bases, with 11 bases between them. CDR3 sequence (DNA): TGCGCCAGCAGTAGGGGACACGATAGCAATCAGCCCCAGCATTTT. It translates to CASSRGHDSNQPQHF.

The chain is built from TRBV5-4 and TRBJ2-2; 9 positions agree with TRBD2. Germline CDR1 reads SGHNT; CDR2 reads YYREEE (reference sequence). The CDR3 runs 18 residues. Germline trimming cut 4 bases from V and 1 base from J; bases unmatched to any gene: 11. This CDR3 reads CASSRGGTSTLNTGELFF. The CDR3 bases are TGTGCCAGCAGCCGGGGGGGGACTAGCACCTTGAACACCGGGGAGCTGTTTTTT. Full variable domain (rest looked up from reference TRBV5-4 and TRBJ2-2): ETGVTQSPTHLIKTRGQQVTLRCSSQSGHNTVSWYQQALGQGPQFIFQYYREEENGRGNFPPRFSGLQFPNYSSELNVNALELDDSALYLCASSRGGTSTLNTGELFFGEGSRLTVL.

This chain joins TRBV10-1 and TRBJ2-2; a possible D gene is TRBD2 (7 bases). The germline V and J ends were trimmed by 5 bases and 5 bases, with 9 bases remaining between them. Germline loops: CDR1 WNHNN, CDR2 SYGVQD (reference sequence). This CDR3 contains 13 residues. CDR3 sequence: CASSSGTTGELFF. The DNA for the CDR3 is TGCGCCAGCAGTAGCGGGACAACCGGGGAGCTGTTTTTT.

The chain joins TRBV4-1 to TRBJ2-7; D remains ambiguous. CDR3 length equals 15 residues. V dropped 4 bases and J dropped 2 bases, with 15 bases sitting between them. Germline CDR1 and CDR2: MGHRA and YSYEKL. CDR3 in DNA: TGCGCCAGCAGCCCCTTAAGAACTACTCCCTACGAGCAGTACTTC. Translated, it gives CASSPLRTTPYEQYF.

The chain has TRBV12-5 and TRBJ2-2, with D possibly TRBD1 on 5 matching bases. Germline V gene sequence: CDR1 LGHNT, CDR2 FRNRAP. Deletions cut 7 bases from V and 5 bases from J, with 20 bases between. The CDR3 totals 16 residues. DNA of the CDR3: TGTGCTAGTGCCCTGCCTAGGGGCGGAACGACCGGGGAGCTGTTTTTT. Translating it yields CASALPRGGTTGELFF.

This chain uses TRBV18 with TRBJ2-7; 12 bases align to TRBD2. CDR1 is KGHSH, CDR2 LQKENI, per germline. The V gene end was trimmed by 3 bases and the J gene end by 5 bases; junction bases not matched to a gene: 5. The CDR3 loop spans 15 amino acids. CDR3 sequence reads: CASSPRTSGIDEQYF. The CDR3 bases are TGTGCCAGCTCACCCCGGACTAGCGGGATCGACGAGCAGTACTTC. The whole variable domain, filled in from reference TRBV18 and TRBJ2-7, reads NAGVMQNPRHLVRRRGQEARLRCSPMKGHSHVYWYRQLPEEGLKFMVYLQKENIIDESGMPKERFSAEFPKEGPSILRIQQVVRGDSAAYFCASSPRTSGIDEQYFGPGTRLTVT.

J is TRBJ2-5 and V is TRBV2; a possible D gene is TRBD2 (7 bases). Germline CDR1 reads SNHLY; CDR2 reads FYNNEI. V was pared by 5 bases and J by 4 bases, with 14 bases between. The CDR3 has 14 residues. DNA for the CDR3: TGTGCCAGCAGTCAGGGGCCGGGGGGAGAGACCCAGTACTTC. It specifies CASSQGPGGETQYF.

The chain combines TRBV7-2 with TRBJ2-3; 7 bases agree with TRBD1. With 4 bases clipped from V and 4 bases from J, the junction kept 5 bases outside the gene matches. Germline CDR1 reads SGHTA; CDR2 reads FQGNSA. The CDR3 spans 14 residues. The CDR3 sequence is CASSYDRVADTQYF. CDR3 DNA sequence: TGTGCCAGCAGCTATGACAGGGTCGCAGATACGCAGTATTTT.

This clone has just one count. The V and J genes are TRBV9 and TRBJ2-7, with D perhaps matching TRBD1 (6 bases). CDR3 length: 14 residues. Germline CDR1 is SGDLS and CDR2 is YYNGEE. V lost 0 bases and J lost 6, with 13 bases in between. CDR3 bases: TGTGCCAGCAGCGTAGCTCAGGGGTTTGGCGAGCAGTACTTC. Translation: CASSVAQGFGEQYF.

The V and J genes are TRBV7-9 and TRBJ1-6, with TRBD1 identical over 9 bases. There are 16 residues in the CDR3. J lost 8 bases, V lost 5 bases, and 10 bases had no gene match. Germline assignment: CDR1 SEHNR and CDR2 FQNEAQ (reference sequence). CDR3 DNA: TGTGCCAGCAGCCCGAGGGGACAGGGAGTTGATTCACCCCTCCACTTT. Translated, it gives CASSPRGQGVDSPLHF.